This TCR beta chain was identified during a study of blood T cell repertoires in COVID-19. Background on the study: Acute and convalescent COVID-19 samples came from the United States, Italy and Spain. Nucleic acid was either cDNA or gDNA, and it came from T cells, B-cell-depleted T cells, or PBMCs.

V shed 1 base and J 4 bases; nucleotides not matched to a gene: 6. CDR1 is WSHSY, CDR2 SAAADI, per germline. This CDR3 has 16 amino acids. Original processing notes: Amplified reference gene primers provided the basis for estimating nucleated cell counts. Here immunoSEQ multiplex PCR was the method, and the copy in TCRdb shows in-frame clones only, minus some. The V and J calls and the clone size are those of that table, but D and trimming were determined from the DNA. The table shows approximately 94,000 clones, with roughly 90% occurring only once. This chain links TRBV10-2 with TRBJ2-3, with 9 nucleotides matching TRBD2. The sequence was collected from a man in his fifties or sixties with active COVID-19. The sequenced material came from peripheral blood. CDR3 sequence: CASSEWGGRAPDTQYF. The CDR3 DNA reads TGCGCCAGCAGTGAGTGGGGCGGGAGGGCCCCAGATACGCAGTATTTT.